This passage covers 5 T cell receptor beta chains from one sample sequenced in a study of blood T cells in healthy people across ages. Then a second PCR, running roughly 7 to 11 cycles, was carried out with a sample-barcoded 5' primer and a J-beta primer mix. TCRdb re-derived calls from the 5' RACE reads in MiXCR, one entry per CDR3 protein. The sample has 1,500,000 or so distinct CDR3 sequences; under 55% are singletons. Sequenced: blood. The receptor source for this set is a woman aged 18-29 years in good health.

Ten or more counts support this clonotype. The genes are TRBV4-3 and TRBJ2-1, with 13 bases fitting TRBD2. This CDR3 contains 17 residues. Looked up from germline, CDR1 is LGHNA and CDR2 is YSLEER. The trim removed 0 bases at V and 2 bases at J, leaving 1 base unmatched. The DNA of the CDR3 is TGCGCCAGCAGCCAAGAAGGGACTAGCGGGACCTACAATGAGCAGTTCTTC. Residues: CASSQEGTSGTYNEQFF.

The V gene is TRBV20-1, the J gene TRBJ1-1; D possibly corresponds to TRBD1 (5 bases). Trimming stripped 4 bases from V and 3 bases from J, with 9 bases between. This CDR3 has 12 amino acids. The germline V gene encodes CDR1 DFQATT and CDR2 SNEGSKA (reference sequence). As DNA, the CDR3 is TGCAGTGCTAATCGGGGGGACACTGAAGCTTTCTTT. It encodes CSANRGDTEAFF.

The V call is TRBV15, the J call TRBJ2-3; the D is unclear. Germline V gene sequence: CDR1 LNHNV, CDR2 YYDKDF (reference sequence). V dropped 1 base and J dropped 2 bases, with 10 bases sitting between them. The CDR3 runs 15 residues. CDR3 loop: CATSRGATNTDTQYF. The CDR3 DNA is TGTGCCACCAGCAGAGGGGCTACCAACACAGATACGCAGTATTTT.

Ten or more counts support this clonotype. The rearrangement uses TRBV5-1 and TRBJ2-3; the D is unclear. CDR3 length: 13 residues. CDR1 is SGHRS and CDR2 is YFSETQ in the germline V gene. V dropped 4 bases and J dropped 2 bases, with 8 bases sitting between them. The CDR3 protein is CASSAETTDTQYF. The CDR3 region has the DNA TGCGCCAGCAGCGCCGAGACCACAGATACGCAGTATTTT. Complete variable domain (other parts from reference TRBV5-1 and TRBJ2-3): KAGVTQTPRYLIKTRGQQVTLSCSPISGHRSVSWYQQTPGQGLQFLFEYFSETQRNKGNFPGRFSGRQFSNSRSEMNVSTLELGDSALYLCASSAETTDTQYFGPGTRLTVL.

This clonotype was counted between two and nine times. This chain uses TRBV20-1 with TRBJ2-7, with D maybe TRBD1 (5 bases). This CDR3 spans 13 amino acids. V was trimmed by 4 bases and J by 0 bases, leaving 10 bases between them. The germline V gene has CDR1 DFQATT and CDR2 SNEGSKA (reference sequence). DNA for the CDR3: TGCAGTGCTACAGGGAAGGTCTCCTACGAGCAGTACTTC. It yields the protein CSATGKVSYEQYF.